This T cell receptor beta chain was identified during a study of beta chain features in type 1 diabetes. Study at large: When patients were set against healthy donors, age, gender and cell yields were similar. Study results and limitations: Researchers reported that naive, central memory and Treg TCRB repertoires appeared more similar in patients than in healthy donors. Lower insertion and higher deletion counts appeared at VDJ junctions in type 1 diabetes patients.

On this clone: What it binds is unknown.

CDR3 length equals 15 residues. Trimming pared 8 bases from V and 0 bases from J, leaving 14 bases between. Germline CDR1 and CDR2: MDHEN and SYDVKM. The study reverse transcribed the entire isolated RNA, so it sequenced expressed TCRB transcripts. Read counts averaged around 3.9 million for samples of naive, central memory and regulatory T cells. TCRdb's copy holds only in-frame clones and misses some; the assay was immunoSEQ multiplex PCR. The table records under 950,000 clones, 15% to 20% of them present only once. The chain couples TRBV28 to TRBJ2-1, with a possible D match to TRBD2 (6 bases). Sequenced sample: naive CD4+ T cells from blood. The receptor comes from a woman aged 18-29 years in good health. This CDR3 is CASVSGTLSYNEQFF. DNA for the CDR3: TGTGCCAGCGTATCCGGGACTCTCTCCTACAATGAGCAGTTCTTC.